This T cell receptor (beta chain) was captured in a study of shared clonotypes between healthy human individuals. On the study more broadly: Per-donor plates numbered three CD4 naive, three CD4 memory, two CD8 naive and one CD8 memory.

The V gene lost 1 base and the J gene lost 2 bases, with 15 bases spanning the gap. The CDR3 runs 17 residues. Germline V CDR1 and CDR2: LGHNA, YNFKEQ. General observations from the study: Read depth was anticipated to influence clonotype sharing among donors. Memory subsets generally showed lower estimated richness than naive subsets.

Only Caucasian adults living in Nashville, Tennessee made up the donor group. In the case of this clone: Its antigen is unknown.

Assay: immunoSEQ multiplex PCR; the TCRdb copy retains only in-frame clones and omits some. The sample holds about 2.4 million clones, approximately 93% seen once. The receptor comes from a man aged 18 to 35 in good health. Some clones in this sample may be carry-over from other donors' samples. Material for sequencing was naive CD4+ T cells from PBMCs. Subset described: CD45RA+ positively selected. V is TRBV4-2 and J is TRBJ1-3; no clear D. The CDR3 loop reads CASSQVGSPGAGNTIYF. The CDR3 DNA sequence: TGTGCCAGCAGCCAAGTGGGGAGTCCGGGCGCTGGAAACACCATATATTTT.